This T cell receptor (beta chain) was identified during a study of blood T cell repertoires in COVID-19. Whole-study context: Italy, Spain and the United States were the sources of the convalescent and acute COVID-19 samples. Sources were T cells, B-cell-depleted T cells, or PBMCs; the material itself was cDNA or gDNA.

As originally analysed: Estimation of nucleated cell counts relied on the amplification of reference gene primers. Generated by immunoSEQ multiplex PCR, the TCRdb table keeps only in-frame clones and is missing some. V and J calls and clone size are given by that table; D and trimming were obtained from the DNA. The sample lists some 490,000 clones; over 75% were seen once. V was clipped by 5 bases and J by 2 bases, with 16 bases between them. CDR1 is SGHNT and CDR2 is YYREEE in the germline V gene (reference sequence). The CDR3 loop spans 15 amino acids. J is TRBJ2-5 and V is TRBV5-4, with D possibly TRBD1 on 6 matching bases. This TCR was recovered from a human donor in a cohort sampled during active COVID-19. Input material: peripheral blood. Here the CDR3 reads CASSIQTGPQETQYF. DNA of the CDR3: TGTGCCAGCAGTATCCAGACAGGTCCTCAAGAGACCCAGTACTTC.